This T cell receptor beta chain is drawn from a study of cytomegalovirus exposure and HLA in healthy donors (dated by TCRdb to the late 2010s). With regard to the full study: An earlier analysis of some 600 of the donors reported 276 Gb of sequence data and about 120 million unique TCR beta sequences obtained from about 179 million T cells. All discovery cohort repertoires had been generated on a single sequencing platform. Donor age, sex, ethnicity and CMV serostatus were compiled together with the repertoire data. Because of strong linkage in the cohort, five DR-DQ haplotypes were treated as single units for association and clustering. In a later genetic analysis, genome-wide SNP genotypes for about 65% of the roughly 700 donors were used, and that subset was treated as a discovery cohort. A later analysis re-examined previously published TCR beta repertoires from around 670 donors and added high-resolution HLA genotyping to investigate patterns of TCR occurrence. Among 398 genotyped donors of the cohort, an average of about 240,000 unique TCR beta nucleotide sequences were sequenced per donor, around 20% of them non-productive. HLA typing included class I and class II loci at four-digit resolution. The genetic ancestry cluster associated with self-reported Caucasian donors included 65% to 90% of the roughly 400 genotyped donors. The study profiled the T cell repertoires of about 640 subjects by immunosequencing and related them to cytomegalovirus serostatus. The number of donors typed differed by locus, with about 629-630 for A, B, C, DRB1 and DQB1, 522 for DQA1, nearly 610 for DPA1, and some 470 for DPB1. To decide whether each TCR beta V gene segment behaved as functional or pseudogenic, an earlier analysis of fewer than 750 of the donors relied on high-throughput TCR beta sequencing. The later analysis used no new phenotypic data to find candidate immune exposures, relying instead on TCR beta sequences and their occurrence across donors. Along with the 666-subject first cohort, a separate validation cohort of over 90 different subjects was used. Approximately 300 gigabases of sequencing data and 75 million to 85 million unique TCR sequences made up an early release that covered nearly 650 HLA-typed donors. High-throughput TCR immunosequencing, statistical association of individual TCRs with disease status, and machine learning were combined to predict cytomegalovirus infection status. The study was designed to test whether signatures of past pathogen exposure could be identified by cataloging public T cell receptors.

The CDR3, cysteine through phenylalanine, is 14 amino acids long. Only CDR3 DNA is held: 42 bases, read in frame from base 1. Deletion took 0 bases off V and 3 bases off J, with a span of 9 bases between the germline ends. Based on the germline V gene, the CDR1 and CDR2 sequences are SGHRS and YFSETQ. The library was produced with the immunoSEQ multiplex PCR assay. The multiplex PCR relied on a mix of 60 forward primers for TCR Vbeta segments and 13 reverse primers for TCR Jbeta segments. A multiplex PCR assay on genomic DNA amplified the CDR3 region of rearranged TCR beta genes. On the Illumina HiSeq System, the amplified TCR beta libraries were sequenced as 87-base-pair reads. In the paper's pipeline: A later analysis tallied roughly 78 million unique TCR beta chains across the 640 or so repertoires, and approximately 12 million of those chains were shared by two or more donors. Raw reads were error-corrected and collapsed into unique sequences by a nearest-neighbor algorithm in which closely related sequences were merged to remove PCR and sequencing errors. CDR3 sequences were aligned to IMGT reference sequences to assign V, D and J gene segments. For a sequence to be retained, a match of at least six nucleotides was required to both a V gene segment and a J gene segment. Rearrangements were called productive when the CDR3 lacked stop codons and stayed in frame with V and J; all others were non-productive. Following IMGT convention, CDR3 was defined as the stretch from the second conserved V-encoded cysteine up to the conserved J-encoded phenylalanine. In an earlier analysis of roughly 610 of the donors, sequences lacking an unambiguous match to a single V gene segment were excluded. An earlier analysis of some 610 of the donors called V segments functional above 56.7% productive rearrangements and segregating when the between-donor standard deviation exceeded 5%. To diagnose cytomegalovirus status from the catalog of TCR beta chain sequences, a statistical classification framework was built. V and J gene assignment, in a later analysis, came from comparing TCR nucleotide sequences with IMGT/GENE-DB human TR gene sequences. The TCRdist pipeline was used in a later analysis to assign CDR3 sequences and most-parsimonious VDJ recombination scenarios. In a later analysis, every TCR beta chain was defined by the combination of its CDR3 amino acid sequence and its V-gene family, and reads without a unique V-gene family were dropped. A later analysis removed 500 to 600 highly shared, low-generation-probability nucleotide sequences to deal with suspected cross-contamination and a sequencing artifact. In a later analysis, a clonal expansion index for each public chain was calculated from normalized within-repertoire ranks of inferred template counts. Generation probabilities in a later analysis came from a VDJ recombination model fitted to out-of-frame rearrangements, and those results were checked against IGoR. In a later analysis, hypergeometric tests were used to score TCR-TCR, TCR-HLA and TCR-CMV co-occurrence, with a repertoire-size bias correction applied to TCR pairs. In a later analysis, false discovery rates were estimated by permuting HLA or CMV assignments 20 times. In a later analysis, co-occurring TCRs were grouped using DBSCAN, with TCRdist sequence similarity added in when clustering inside HLA-allele-positive subsets. Repertoires with fewer than 30,000 or more than 120,000 public chains were left out of co-occurrence clustering, as were about 5 repertoires with anomalous nucleotide sharing. This is the immuneACCESS table as TCRdb keeps it, with only in-frame sequences that have V and J called. A part of the clones is gone; compared with another copy, unresolved V genes explain less than half, and the rest is unexplained. V and J calls and clone size are those listed in that table; D and trimming were worked out from the DNA. The sample data list 78,000 or so clones, and 62% of these were observed just once. In total, the top ten clones hold 4% to 4.5% of the sample.

The cohort consisted of 650 to 700 healthy bone marrow donors. All cohort members were sampled while nominally healthy, although unrecorded immune exposures were likely present. The donor tested CMV seropositive and was one of the 289 seropositive cohort members. A peripheral blood sample was collected from each donor, and TCR beta sequencing was performed on peripheral blood mononuclear cells. Genomic DNA was extracted from the blood cell samples with the Qiagen DNeasy Blood Extraction Kit. General conclusions and limits of the study: The classifier was reported to diagnose cytomegalovirus status with high specificity and sensitivity in both the original and validation cohorts. Over 15 rarely observed V segments, including chromosome 9 orphons, were excluded from the earlier analysis of about 610 of the donors because counts were too low. A cluster of highly shared sequence variants was judged likely to represent a technical artifact of the sequencing pipeline. In an earlier analysis of around 600 of the donors, most TCR beta V segments were observed in productive rearrangements about 87% or about 30% of the time, broadly matching IMGT annotations. In vitro tests confirmed that a few of the cytomegalovirus-associated TCR beta chains recognize cytomegalovirus antigens. A further reported finding was that TCR beta sequences accurately predicted the HLA-A and HLA-B alleles for most subjects in the first cohort. A total of 150 or so TCR beta chains were listed by the study as associated with cytomegalovirus. Compared with the roughly 670-donor mean, donors in an Asian-associated ancestry cluster had fewer N-insertions in productive TCRs, according to a later genetic analysis. A later analysis reported that several top co-occurrence clusters appeared linked to parvovirus B19, influenza, CMV and Epstein-Barr virus. The cohort was sequenced for TCR beta chains only, and without alpha or paired-chain data the features that could be detected were limited. Some IMGT-functional V segments, including TRBV6-2 and TRBV6-3, could not be distinguished by the 87-base-pair reads and were therefore excluded. In a later genetic analysis, a missense DCLRE1C variant was associated with V-gene and J-gene trimming of TCR beta chains, and the association was replicated in an independent cohort. A later analysis found that most CMV-associated TCR beta chains appeared HLA-restricted, with HLA associations seemingly driven largely by CMV exposure. Immune exposure information for the cohort was limited to CMV serostatus. According to the authors, the approach could potentially be generalized to other disease states and immunological phenotypes. When HLA alleles, especially DR and DQ, strongly co-occurred, attributing TCR associations to individual alleles was difficult. According to a later analysis, TCR association rates differed among HLA loci, with DRB1 alleles showing the most associated TCRs and HLA-C alleles showing the fewest. Correlated functional status among segregating V segments might be attributable to linkage disequilibrium, but an unknown experimental factor could not be ruled out. Because HLA typing was unavailable for some donors at each locus, only the typed subset was used in association tests. At a false discovery rate of 0.05, a later analysis linked under 20,000 TCR beta sequences to specific HLA alleles. Roughly uniform sequencing depth across donors was assumed in presence/absence analyses, although this assumption may not hold. A later analysis found that HLA-associated TCR beta chains were more clonally expanded and had lower generation probabilities than equally common non-associated chains. Most TCR sequences were seen in very few donors, while some public TCRs were found in many individuals.

As concerns this clone: Its antigen target is currently unknown. Nothing much larger sits one base from this clone, and base qualities are not available.

Sample: PBMCs. Recombination joined TRBV5-1 with TRBJ1-2, with the identity of the D gene unclear. This TCR was recovered from a male donor in good health and CMV-seropositive. This receptor carries the CDR3 CASSLGGNDYGYTF. The base sequence is TGCGCCAGCAGCTTGGGAGGGAACGACTATGGCTACACCTTC.